This TCR beta chain is drawn from a study of shared T cell receptors in the human thymus. This table comes from immunoSEQ multiplex PCR, and its TCRdb copy is limited to in-frame clones, with some not included. The sample yields 550,000 to 800,000 clones, 75% to 90% seen once. From germline, CDR1 is SGHRS and CDR2 YFSETQ. Trimming cost V 0 bases and J 7 bases; bases outside gene matches: 8. The CDR3 length is 16 residues. The data were also submitted as part of a second study, on human thymus T cells. That source reports: Immunologically healthy infants in Finland undergoing congenital heart defect surgery were the donors. Thymus specimens were resections from corrective heart surgery. Gene usage for V and J segments appeared biased in thymic and blood repertoires. Thymic repertoires from unrelated individuals overlapped highly, related research reported.

The TCR was taken from a girl in the first two years of life with a congenital heart defect. Source material: thymocytes. The rearrangement uses TRBV5-1 and TRBJ2-5, with 11 bases that match TRBD2. CDR3 bases: TGCGCCAGCAGCTTGGAACTAGCGGGGGTAAGGGGGACCCAGTACTTC. Translated: CASSLELAGVRGTQYF.